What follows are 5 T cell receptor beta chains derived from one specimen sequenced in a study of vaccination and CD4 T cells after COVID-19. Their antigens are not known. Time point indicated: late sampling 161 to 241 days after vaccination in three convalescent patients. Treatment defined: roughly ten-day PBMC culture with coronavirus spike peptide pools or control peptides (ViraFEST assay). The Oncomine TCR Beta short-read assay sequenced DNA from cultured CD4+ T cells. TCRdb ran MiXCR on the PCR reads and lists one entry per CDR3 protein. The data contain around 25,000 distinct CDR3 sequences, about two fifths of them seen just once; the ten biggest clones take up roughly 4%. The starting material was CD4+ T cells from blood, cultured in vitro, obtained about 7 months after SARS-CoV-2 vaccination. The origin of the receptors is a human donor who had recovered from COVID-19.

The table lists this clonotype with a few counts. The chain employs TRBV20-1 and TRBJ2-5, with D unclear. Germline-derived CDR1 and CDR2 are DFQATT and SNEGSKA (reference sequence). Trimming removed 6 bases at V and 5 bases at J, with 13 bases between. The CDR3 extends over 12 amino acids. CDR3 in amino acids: CSAHSTRETQYF. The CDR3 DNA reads TGCAGTGCACATTCGACAAGGGAGACCCAGTACTTC.

CDR3 coding DNA: TGTGCCAGCAGTTCCCTAGGGGCAGACTCTGGAAACACCATATATTTT. This gives the protein CASSSLGADSGNTIYF. The V gene is TRBV28, the J gene TRBJ1-3; D perhaps matches TRBD1 (5 bases). The CDR3 length is 16 residues. Trimming shortened V by 4 bases and J by 0 bases, and 13 bases separated the two germline ends. CDR1 is MDHEN, CDR2 SYDVKM, per germline.

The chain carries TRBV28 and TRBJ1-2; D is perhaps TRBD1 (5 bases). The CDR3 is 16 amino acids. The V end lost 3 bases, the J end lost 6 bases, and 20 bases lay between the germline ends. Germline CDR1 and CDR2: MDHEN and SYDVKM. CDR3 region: CASSFSGGWGEDGYTF. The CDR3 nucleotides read TGTGCCAGCAGTTTCTCCGGCGGATGGGGGGAAGATGGCTACACCTTC.

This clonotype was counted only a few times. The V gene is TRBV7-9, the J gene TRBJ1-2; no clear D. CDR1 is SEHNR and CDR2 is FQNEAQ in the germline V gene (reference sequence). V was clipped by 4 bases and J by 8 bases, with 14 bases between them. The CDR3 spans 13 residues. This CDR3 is CASSSPALGGYTF. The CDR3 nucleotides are TGTGCCAGCAGCTCGCCGGCCTTGGGAGGCTACACCTTC.

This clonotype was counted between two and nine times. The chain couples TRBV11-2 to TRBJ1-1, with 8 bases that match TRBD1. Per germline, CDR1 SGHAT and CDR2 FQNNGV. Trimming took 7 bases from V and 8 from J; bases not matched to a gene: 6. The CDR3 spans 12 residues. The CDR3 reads CASNLRTGEAFF. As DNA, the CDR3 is TGTGCCAGCAACCTACGGACAGGGGAAGCTTTCTTT.